The entry that follows covers one T cell receptor beta chain sequence. The antigen is undetermined. This sample is part of a study of identical twins. Findings of the study overall: The more abundant beta clonotypes in cord blood had fewer insertions, and memory repertoires did not show this.

Via MiXCR, TCRdb re-called the 5' RACE reads, giving one row per CDR3 protein. This sample has roughly 250,000 distinct CDR3 sequences, with around 15% found just once. Germline CDR1 and CDR2: MNHEY and SVGEGT. V lost 5 bases, J lost 3 bases, and 11 bases lay in between. This CDR3 comprises 13 residues. This chain connects TRBV6-2 or TRBV6-3 to TRBJ2-7; D is unresolved. This sequence was found in a woman aged 18-30 years in good health. The specimen sequenced was memory (CD45RO+) T cells sorted from blood. The CDR3 loop reads CASSIASGYEQYF. Written as DNA, the CDR3 is TGTGCCAGCAGTATAGCCTCTGGCTACGAGCAGTACTTC.